This T cell receptor beta chain was recorded in a study of blood T cells in healthy people across ages. Of note for this clonotype: The antigen remains unidentified.

Together with a sample-barcoded 5' primer, a J-beta primer mix was included in a second PCR lasting roughly 6 to 12 cycles. TCRdb used MiXCR to reprocess the 5' RACE reads, holding one entry per CDR3 protein. This repertoire shows about 900,000 distinct CDR3 sequences, around 62% found once; its top ten account for about a quarter. Every donor gave around 10 milliliters of peripheral blood. Study-wide results and caveats: With donor CMV status unknown, expanded clonotype changes were possibly confounded. Significant beta diversity loss was already apparent by age roughly 38, declining roughly linearly.

The receptor was derived from a young man in good health. The sequencing sample was made of blood.

This chain's CDR3 is CASSQGDHRAYEQYF. The CDR3 nucleotides are TGCGCCAGCAGCCAAGGAGATCACAGGGCCTACGAGCAGTACTTC. This chain links TRBV4-3 with TRBJ2-7; tentatively, D is TRBD1 (6 bases). The CDR3 sequence is 15 residues long. The V end was cut by 1 base, the J end by 2 bases, with 12 bases between. Germline V lookup: CDR1 LGHNA, CDR2 YSLEER.